What follows describes a single T cell receptor (beta chain). Its specificity is not known. With 60 Vbeta and 13 Jbeta primers, the PCR was carried out. The data were produced by immunoSEQ multiplex PCR, yet TCRdb's version contains in-frame clones alone and is incomplete. The sample lists roughly 140,000 clones, about 72% occurring once. The sample is drawn from a study of cytomegalovirus exposure and HLA in healthy donors. In germline, CDR1 is WSHSY, CDR2 SAAADI. There are 14 residues in the CDR3. With 6 bases clipped from V and 3 bases from J, the junction kept 4 bases outside the gene matches. Whole-study findings and limits: Most likely, a cluster of highly shared sequence variants arose as a sequencing artifact. In vitro data verified three CMV-associated chains as specific for CMV antigens. As was reported, the classifier diagnosed cytomegalovirus status with high specificity and sensitivity.

The rearrangement uses TRBV10-2 and TRBJ2-3; 9 bases align to TRBD2. The TCR sequence derives from a man aged 35-49 years in good health and CMV-seronegative. Material: PBMCs. CDR3 DNA: TGCGCCAGCAGAAAGACTAGCGGAACAGATACGCAGTATTTT. Its protein is CASRKTSGTDTQYF.